Only a few counts were recorded for the clone carrying this TCR beta chain. Antigen specificity is unknown. It was with 60 Vbeta and 13 Jbeta primers that the PCR ran. This table comes from immunoSEQ multiplex PCR, and its TCRdb copy is limited to in-frame clones, with some not included. The sample has about 140,000 clones; more than 70% are singletons. These data belong to a study of cytomegalovirus exposure and HLA in healthy donors. Study results and caveats: Excluded were some V segments that proved indistinguishable, including TRBV6-2 and TRBV6-3.

The donors (healthy individuals) were bone marrow donors. V shed 4 bases and J shed 0 bases, with 9 bases lying between them. The germline V gene encodes CDR1 SGHRS and CDR2 YFSETQ. This CDR3 is built from 14 residues. The sequenced sample consisted of PBMCs. The chain recombines TRBV5-1 with TRBJ2-3; D ambiguous. The sequence came from a male donor in good health and CMV-seronegative. DNA for the CDR3: TGCGCCAGCAGCGATCTAGTTAGCACAGATACGCAGTATTTT. This gives the protein CASSDLVSTDTQYF.